Listed here is a single T cell receptor (beta chain). Original handling: The authors estimated nucleated cell counts from reference gene primer amplification. This table comes from immunoSEQ multiplex PCR, and its TCRdb copy is limited to in-frame clones, with some not included. D and trimming were read from the DNA, whereas the V and J calls and clone size are those reported in that table. Of fewer than 400,000 clones listed, 92% are singletons. The data belong to a study of blood T cell repertoires in COVID-19. Study context: There were acute and convalescent COVID-19 samples, and they came from the United States, Italy and Spain.

The V segment lost 6 bases and the J segment 0 bases; nucleotides outside the gene matches: 18. CDR1 and CDR2 from the germline V gene are MNHEY and SMNVEV (reference sequence). CDR3 size: 20 residues. Individuals aged about 18 to 90 years were recruited from about two dozen US areas. Symptom resolution, clearance, or two negative PCRs marked the recovered donors of Cohort 3. The chain recombines TRBV27 with TRBJ2-7, with 12 bases fitting TRBD2. The receptor was derived from a woman aged 25 to 45 who had recovered from COVID-19. Sequences were obtained from PBMCs or T cells enriched from blood (not recorded which). CDR3 loop: CASSSRPKTTSGGPSYEQYF. In nucleotides, the CDR3 is TGTGCCAGCAGCTCACGACCCAAAACGACTAGCGGGGGCCCCTCCTACGAGCAGTACTTC.